This T cell receptor beta chain was obtained from a study of vaccination and CD4 T cells after COVID-19. Study overall: Overlapping spike peptides from SARS-CoV-2, HCoV-NL63, HCoV-OC43 and HCoV-229E served to stimulate the cells.

Findings and limits, study-wide: The study examined relatively few convalescent patients and included no early post-infection timepoints. Clonotypes reactive to SARS-CoV-2 had a median that went up from roughly 21 to 40, but not significantly. Vaccine-specific clones numbering 304 of 307 showed spike mono-reactivity in convalescent patients.

With respect to this clonotype: Its antigen is still unknown.

Researchers used the Oncomine TCR Beta short-read assay to sequence DNA from cultured CD4+ T cells. One entry per CDR3 protein, called by TCRdb with MiXCR from the PCR reads. Of about 8,300 distinct CDR3 sequences listed, less than 60% were seen once; the top ten hold roughly half. The treatment is: roughly nine-day PBMC culture with coronavirus spike peptide pools or control peptides (ViraFEST assay). After removal of 7 bases from V and 0 bases from J, the junction contained 5 bases not matched to a gene. The length of the CDR3 is 14 residues. CDR1 and CDR2 from the germline V gene are MNHNS and SASEGT.

V gene TRBV6-1 combines with J gene TRBJ1-2; 7 nucleotides agree with TRBD1. This receptor was taken from a human donor who had recovered from COVID-19. What was sequenced was CD4+ T cells from blood, cultured in vitro. The CDR3 reads CASKIQGSNYGYTF. In DNA, the CDR3 is TGTGCCAGCAAAATACAGGGGTCTAACTATGGCTACACCTTC.